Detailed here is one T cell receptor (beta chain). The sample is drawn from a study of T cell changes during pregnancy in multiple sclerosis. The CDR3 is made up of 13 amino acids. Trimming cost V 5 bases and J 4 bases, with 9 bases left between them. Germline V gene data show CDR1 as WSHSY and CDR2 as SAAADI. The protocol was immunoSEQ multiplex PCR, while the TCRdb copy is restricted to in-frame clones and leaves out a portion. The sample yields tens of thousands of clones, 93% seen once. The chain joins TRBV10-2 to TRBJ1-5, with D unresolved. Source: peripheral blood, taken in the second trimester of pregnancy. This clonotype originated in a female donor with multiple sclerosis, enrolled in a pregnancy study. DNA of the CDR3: TGCGCCAGCAGTTCTACCTATAATCAGCCCCAGCATTTT. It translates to CASSSTYNQPQHF.